This paragraph reports one T cell receptor (beta chain). The CDR3 covers 13 residues. With V trimmed by 3 bases and J by 5 bases, 6 bases remained unmatched. Germline assignment: CDR1 DFQATT and CDR2 SNEGSKA (reference sequence). This sample is part of a study of blood T cell repertoires in COVID-19. Under the authors' procedure: The assay estimated nucleated cells by amplifying reference gene primers. TCRdb's table, derived via immunoSEQ multiplex PCR, lists solely in-frame clones and lacks some. That table supplies the V and J calls and clone size; D and trimming were determined from the DNA. The table shows some 290,000 clones, with more than 85% occurring only once.

This chain uses TRBV20-1 with TRBJ2-7; TRBD1 aligns across 8 bases. Sequencing used PBMCs or T cells enriched from blood (not recorded which). The clonotype comes from a young woman who had been exposed to COVID-19. The CDR3 region is CSASGQGAHEQYF. The CDR3 nucleotides are TGCAGTGCTAGTGGGCAGGGGGCCCACGAGCAGTACTTC.